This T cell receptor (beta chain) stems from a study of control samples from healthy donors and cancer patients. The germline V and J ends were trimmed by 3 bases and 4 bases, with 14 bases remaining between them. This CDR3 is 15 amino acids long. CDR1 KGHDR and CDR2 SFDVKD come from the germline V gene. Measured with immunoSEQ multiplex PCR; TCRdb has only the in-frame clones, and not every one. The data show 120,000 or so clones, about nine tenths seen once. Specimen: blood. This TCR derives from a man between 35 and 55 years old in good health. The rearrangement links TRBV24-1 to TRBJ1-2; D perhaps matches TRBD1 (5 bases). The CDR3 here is CATSDRSDSGYGYTF. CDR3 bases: TGTGCCACCAGTGATCGGAGTGACAGCGGCTATGGCTACACCTTC.